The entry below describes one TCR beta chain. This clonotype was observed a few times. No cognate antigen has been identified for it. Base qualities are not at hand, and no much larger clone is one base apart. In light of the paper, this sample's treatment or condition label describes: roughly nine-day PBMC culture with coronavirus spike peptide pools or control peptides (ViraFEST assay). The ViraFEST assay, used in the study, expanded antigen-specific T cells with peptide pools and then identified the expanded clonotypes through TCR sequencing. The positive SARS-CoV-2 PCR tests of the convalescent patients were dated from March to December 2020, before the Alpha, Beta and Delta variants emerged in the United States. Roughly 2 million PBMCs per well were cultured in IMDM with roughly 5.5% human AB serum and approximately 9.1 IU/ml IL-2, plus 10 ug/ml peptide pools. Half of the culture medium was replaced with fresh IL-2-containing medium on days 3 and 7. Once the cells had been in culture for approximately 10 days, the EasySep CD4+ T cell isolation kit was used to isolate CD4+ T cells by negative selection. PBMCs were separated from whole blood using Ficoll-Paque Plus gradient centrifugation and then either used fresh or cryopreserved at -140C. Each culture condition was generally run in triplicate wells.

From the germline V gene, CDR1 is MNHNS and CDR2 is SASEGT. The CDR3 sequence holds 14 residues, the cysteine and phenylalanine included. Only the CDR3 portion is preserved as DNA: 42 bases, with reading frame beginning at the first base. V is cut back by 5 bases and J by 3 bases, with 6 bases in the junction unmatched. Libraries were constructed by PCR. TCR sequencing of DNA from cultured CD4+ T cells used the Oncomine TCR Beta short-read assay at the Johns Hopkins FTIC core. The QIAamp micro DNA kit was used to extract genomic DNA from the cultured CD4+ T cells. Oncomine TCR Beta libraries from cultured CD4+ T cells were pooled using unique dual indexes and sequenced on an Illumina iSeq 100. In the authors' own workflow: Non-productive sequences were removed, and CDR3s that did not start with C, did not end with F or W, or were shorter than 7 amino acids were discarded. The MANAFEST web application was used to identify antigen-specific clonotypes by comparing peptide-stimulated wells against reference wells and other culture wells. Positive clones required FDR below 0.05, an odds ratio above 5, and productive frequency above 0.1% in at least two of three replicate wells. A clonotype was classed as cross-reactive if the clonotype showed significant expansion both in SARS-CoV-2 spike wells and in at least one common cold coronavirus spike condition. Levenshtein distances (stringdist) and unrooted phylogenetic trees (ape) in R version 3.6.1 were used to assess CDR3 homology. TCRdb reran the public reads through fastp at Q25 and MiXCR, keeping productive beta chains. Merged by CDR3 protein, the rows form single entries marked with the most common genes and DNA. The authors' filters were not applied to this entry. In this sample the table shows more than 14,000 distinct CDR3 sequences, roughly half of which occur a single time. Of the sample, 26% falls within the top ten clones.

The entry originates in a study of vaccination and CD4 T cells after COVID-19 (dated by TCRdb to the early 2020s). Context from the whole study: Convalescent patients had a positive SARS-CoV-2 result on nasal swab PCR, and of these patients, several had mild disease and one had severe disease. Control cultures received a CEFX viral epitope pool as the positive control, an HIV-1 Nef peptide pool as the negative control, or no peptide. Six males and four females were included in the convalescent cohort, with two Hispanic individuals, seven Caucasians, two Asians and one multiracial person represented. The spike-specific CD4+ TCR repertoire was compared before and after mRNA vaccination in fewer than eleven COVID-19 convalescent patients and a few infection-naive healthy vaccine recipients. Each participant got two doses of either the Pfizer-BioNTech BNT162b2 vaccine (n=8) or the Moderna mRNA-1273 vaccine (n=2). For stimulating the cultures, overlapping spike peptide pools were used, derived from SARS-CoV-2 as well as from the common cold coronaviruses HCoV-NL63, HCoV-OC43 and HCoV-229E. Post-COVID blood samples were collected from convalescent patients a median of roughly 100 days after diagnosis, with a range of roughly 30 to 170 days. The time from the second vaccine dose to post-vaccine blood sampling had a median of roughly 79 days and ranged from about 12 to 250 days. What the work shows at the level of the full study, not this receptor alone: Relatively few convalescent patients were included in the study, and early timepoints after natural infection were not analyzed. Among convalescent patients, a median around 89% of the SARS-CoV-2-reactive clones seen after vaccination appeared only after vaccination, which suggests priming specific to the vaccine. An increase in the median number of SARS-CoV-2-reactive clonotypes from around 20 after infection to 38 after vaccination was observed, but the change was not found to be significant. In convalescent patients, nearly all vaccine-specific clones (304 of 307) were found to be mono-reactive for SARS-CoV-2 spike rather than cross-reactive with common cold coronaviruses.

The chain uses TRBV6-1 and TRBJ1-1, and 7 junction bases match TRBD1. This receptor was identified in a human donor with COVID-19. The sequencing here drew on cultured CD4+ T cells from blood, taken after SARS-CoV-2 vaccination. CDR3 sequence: CASSPTGEDTEAFF. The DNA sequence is TGTGCCAGCAGTCCAACAGGGGAGGACACTGAAGCTTTCTTT.